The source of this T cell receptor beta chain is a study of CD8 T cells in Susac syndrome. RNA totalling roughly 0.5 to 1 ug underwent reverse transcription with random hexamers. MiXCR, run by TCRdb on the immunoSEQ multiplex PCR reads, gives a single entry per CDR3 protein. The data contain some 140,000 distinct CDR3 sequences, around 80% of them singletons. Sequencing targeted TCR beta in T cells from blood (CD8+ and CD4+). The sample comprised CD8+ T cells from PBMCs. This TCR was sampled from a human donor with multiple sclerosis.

The DNA for the CDR3 is TGCGCCAGCAGCTTAACGAGACAGGCGACCTACGAGCAGTACTTC. This encodes CASSLTRQATYEQYF. The V and J genes are TRBV5-1 and TRBJ2-7; D may be TRBD1 (6 bases). CDR1 and CDR2 (germline): SGHRS, YFSETQ. The ends were cut back, 2 bases at V and 2 bases at J, with 14 bases in the middle. This CDR3 spans 15 amino acids.